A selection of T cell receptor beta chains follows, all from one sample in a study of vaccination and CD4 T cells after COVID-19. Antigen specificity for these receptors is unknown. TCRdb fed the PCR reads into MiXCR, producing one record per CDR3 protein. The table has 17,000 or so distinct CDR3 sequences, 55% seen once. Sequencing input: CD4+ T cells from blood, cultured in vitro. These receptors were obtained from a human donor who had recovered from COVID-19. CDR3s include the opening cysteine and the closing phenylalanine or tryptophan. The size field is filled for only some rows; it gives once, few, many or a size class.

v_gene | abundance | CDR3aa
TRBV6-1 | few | CASDRGQTYEQYF
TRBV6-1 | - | CASKPRWGGSGNTIYF
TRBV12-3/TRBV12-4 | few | CASRSTGGANYGYTF
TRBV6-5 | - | CASSYSMQGNQPQHF
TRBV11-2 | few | CASSSQDYGYTF
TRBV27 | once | CASLPLGGRHQETQYF
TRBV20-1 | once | CSAPGQVAFRANSPLHF
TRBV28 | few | CASSYTSGASYEQYF
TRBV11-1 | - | CASSPWLSYNEQFF
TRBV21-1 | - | CASSKERQRGRTRSYEQYF
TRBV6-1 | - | CASRDTGGTEAFF
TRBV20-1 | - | CSAPRQGYEQYF
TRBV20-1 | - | CSAGKQGGNQPQHF
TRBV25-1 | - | CASSGRAVFF
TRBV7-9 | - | CASSRSGEDTIYF
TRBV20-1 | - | CSAHDRGYYGYTF
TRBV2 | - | CASTSTGVLFF
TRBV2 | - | CASRGHYSYNEQFF
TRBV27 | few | CASSLYPPREAGGYTF
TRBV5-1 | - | CASSLVASEQETQYF
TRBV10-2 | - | CASSEPGENQPQHF
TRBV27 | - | CASSSTDRPGYTF
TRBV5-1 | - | CASSSDPTRDGGYTF
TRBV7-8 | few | CASSYRDRDTEAFF
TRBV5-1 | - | CASSLAPGSDTEAFF
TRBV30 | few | CAWTRVLDTEAFF
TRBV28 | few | CASSLSGRGYTF
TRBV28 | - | CASSPGEYGYTF
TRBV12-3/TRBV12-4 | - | CASSSGVLGALEAFF
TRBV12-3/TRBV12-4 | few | CASSSTFRVGDQPQHF
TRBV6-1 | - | CASSESTDGEQYF
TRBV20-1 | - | CSASIWRSYNEQFF
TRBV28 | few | CASSFGGSGETQYF
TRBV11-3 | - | CASSLDSGSYNEQFF
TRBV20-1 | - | CSASSGQGDYGYTF
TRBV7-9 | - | CASSNTYRFSYEQYF
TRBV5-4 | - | CASSPPPGLQSYEQYF
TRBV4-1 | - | CASSRQGMILTGNTIYF
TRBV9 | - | CASSVFRDQPVNEQFF
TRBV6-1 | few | CASRAGENTEAFF
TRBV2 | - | CASSEEGGRSNNEQFF
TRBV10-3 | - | CAISASLETQYF
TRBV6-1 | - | CASSEGSGYGEQYF
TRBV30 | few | CAWGPQGAYGYTF
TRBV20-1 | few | CSARESGSTFETQYF
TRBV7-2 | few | CASSFNGDSNQPQHF
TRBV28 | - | CASSLMGPEMTTQYF
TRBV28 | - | CASSDLLTGGRGDTQYF
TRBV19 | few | CASSIIGVYGYTF
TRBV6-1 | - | CASRREPGSNIQYF
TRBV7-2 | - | CASSLSANGYTF
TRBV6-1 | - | CASSIQPLQSNQPQHF
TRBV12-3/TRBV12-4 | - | CASSLGEGDYGYTF
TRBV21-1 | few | CASSKAWGYF
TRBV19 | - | CASNRRGQGEKLFF
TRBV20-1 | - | CSAGDAERPNTEAFF